This T cell receptor beta chain was identified during a study of T cells expressing NK-cell markers. Study-wide results and caveats: These clonotypes, the leaders elsewhere, also led the CD3+CD56-NKG2C+ fraction in a handful of donors.

TCRdb reanalyzed the 5' RACE reads and collapses them to one entry per CDR3 protein, without DNA. The sample spans 550,000 to 600,000 distinct CDR3 sequences; the ten largest clones claim under 4.5%. The V gene's germline CDR1 is SGDLS and CDR2 YYNGEE. The CDR3 has 15 amino acids. Remarks on this clonotype: What it binds is not known.

Material for sequencing was blood T cells: a sorted CD56 or NKG2C T cell subset, CD4+ or CD8+ T cells, or bulk PBMC T cells (not recorded which). The clonotype comes from a man aged 18 to 29 in good health. The chain is built from TRBV9 and TRBJ2-1; TCRdb returns TRBD1, unconfirmable since there is no DNA. CDR3: CASSVVGTGENEQFF.